The clone carrying this T cell receptor (beta chain) was seen at least ten times. The antigen is not known. The lymph nodes were axillary draining lymph nodes from breast cancer patients. TCRdb fed the multiplex PCR reads into MiXCR, producing one record per CDR3 protein. Among some 130,000 distinct CDR3 sequences listed, approximately 20% were seen once. These data come from a study of breast tumors, draining lymph nodes, adjacent tissues. Notes on the study in general: The data were judged consistent with most tumor T cells coming from lymph node and expanding in tumor. Tumor repertoires ranked between lymph nodes and nontumor tissue in diversity, with V and J gene preferences.

Germline V gives CDR1 SGHTA, CDR2 FQGNSA. The CDR3 extends over 14 amino acids. With 2 bases removed from V and 5 bases from J, the gap between germline ends came to 12 bases. J is TRBJ2-5 and V is TRBV7-2, with D possibly being TRBD1 (5 bases). The source is a female donor with breast cancer. Some clones in this sample may be carry-over from other donors' samples. The sample was axillary lymph node tissue. The CDR3 nucleotides are TGTGCCAGCAGCTTAAACCCAGGGATGGAGACCCAGTACTTC. This sequence encodes CASSLNPGMETQYF.